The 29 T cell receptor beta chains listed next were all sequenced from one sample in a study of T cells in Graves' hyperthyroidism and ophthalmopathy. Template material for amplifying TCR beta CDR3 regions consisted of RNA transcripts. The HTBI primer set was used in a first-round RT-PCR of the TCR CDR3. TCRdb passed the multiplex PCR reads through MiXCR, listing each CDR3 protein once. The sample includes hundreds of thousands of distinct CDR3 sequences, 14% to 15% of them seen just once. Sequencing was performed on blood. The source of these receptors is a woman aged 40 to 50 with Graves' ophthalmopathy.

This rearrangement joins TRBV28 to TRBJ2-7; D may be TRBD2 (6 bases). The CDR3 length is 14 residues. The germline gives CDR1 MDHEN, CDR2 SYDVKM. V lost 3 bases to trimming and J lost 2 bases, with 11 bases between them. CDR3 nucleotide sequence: TGTGCCAGCAGTTTCGCGGGACTGACCTACGAGCAGTACTTC. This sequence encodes CASSFAGLTYEQYF.

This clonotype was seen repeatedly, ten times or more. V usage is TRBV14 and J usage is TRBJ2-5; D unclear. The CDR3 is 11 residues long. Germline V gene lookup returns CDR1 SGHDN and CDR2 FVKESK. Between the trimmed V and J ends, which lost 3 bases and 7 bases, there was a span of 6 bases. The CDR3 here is CASSHERTQYF. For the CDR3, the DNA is TGTGCCAGCAGCCACGAGCGGACCCAGTACTTC.

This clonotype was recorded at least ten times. The CDR3 spells CASSPGLAGYNEQFF. The CDR3, as DNA: TGTGCCAGCAGCCCAGGGCTAGCGGGGTACAATGAGCAGTTCTTC. V usage is TRBV6-2 or TRBV6-3 and J usage is TRBJ2-1; TRBD2 agrees at 9 bases. CDR1 is MNHEY and CDR2 is SVGEGT in the germline V gene. The CDR3 runs to 15 residues. After removal of 6 bases from V and 4 bases from J, the junction contained 7 bases not matched to a gene.

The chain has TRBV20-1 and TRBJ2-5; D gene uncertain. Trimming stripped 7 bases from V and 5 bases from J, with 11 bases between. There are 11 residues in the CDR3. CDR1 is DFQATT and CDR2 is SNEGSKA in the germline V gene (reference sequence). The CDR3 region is CSVQVEETQYF. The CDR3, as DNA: TGCAGTGTTCAGGTGGAGGAGACCCAGTACTTC.

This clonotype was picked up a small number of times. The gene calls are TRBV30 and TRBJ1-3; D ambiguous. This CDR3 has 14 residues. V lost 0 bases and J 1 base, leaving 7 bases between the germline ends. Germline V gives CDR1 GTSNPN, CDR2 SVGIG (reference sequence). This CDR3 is CAWSVWESGNTIYF. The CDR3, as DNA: TGTGCCTGGAGTGTATGGGAATCTGGAAACACCATATATTTT.

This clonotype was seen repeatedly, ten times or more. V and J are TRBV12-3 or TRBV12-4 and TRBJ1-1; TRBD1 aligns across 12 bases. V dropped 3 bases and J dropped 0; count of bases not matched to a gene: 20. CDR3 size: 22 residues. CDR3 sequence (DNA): TGTGCCAGCAGTTTCAGCTTCACCGGGACAGGGGGCCGGAACTTAATGAACACTGAAGCTTTCTTT. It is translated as CASSFSFTGTGGRNLMNTEAFF.

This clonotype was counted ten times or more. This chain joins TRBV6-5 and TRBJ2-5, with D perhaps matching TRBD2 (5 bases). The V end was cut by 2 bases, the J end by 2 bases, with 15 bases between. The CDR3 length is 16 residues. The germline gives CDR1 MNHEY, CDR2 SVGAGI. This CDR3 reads CASSYPAGRVQETQYF. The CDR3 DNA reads TGTGCCAGCAGTTACCCGGCTGGGCGGGTTCAAGAGACCCAGTACTTC.

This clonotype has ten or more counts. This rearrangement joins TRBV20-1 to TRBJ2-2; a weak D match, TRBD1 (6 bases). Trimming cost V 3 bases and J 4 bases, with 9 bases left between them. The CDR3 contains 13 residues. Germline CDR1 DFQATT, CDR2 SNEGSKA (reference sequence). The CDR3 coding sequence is TGCAGTGCTAGCGGGACACGCACCGGGGAGCTGTTTTTT. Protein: CSASGTRTGELFF.

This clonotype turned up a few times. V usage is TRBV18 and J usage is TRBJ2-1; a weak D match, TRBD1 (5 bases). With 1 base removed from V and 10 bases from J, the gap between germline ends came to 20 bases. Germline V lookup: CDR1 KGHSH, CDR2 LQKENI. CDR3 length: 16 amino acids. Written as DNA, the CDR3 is TGTGCCAGCTCACCACGGTTCGGCAGGGAAGCAGTCGAGCAGTTCTTC. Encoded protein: CASSPRFGREAVEQFF. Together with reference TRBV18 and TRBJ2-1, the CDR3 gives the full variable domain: NAGVMQNPRHLVRRRGQEARLRCSPMKGHSHVYWYRQLPEEGLKFMVYLQKENIIDESGMPKERFSAEFPKEGPSILRIQQVVRGDSAAYFCASSPRFGREAVEQFFGPGTRLTVL.

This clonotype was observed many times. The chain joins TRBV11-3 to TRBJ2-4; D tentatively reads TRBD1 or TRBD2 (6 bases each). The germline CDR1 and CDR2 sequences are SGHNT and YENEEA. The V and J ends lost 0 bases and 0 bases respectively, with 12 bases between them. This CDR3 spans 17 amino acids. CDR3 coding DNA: TGTGCCAGCAGCTTAGAGCCCAAGGGGGGAGCCAAAAACATTCAGTACTTC. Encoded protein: CASSLEPKGGAKNIQYF.

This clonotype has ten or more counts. CDR3 nucleotide sequence: TGTGCCAGCAGTGAAGAACCAGGGGGCCGTTGGCAAGAGACCCAGTACTTC. It encodes CASSEEPGGRWQETQYF. V and J are TRBV6-1 and TRBJ2-5, with 8 bases lining up with TRBD1. The trim removed 1 base at V and 2 bases at J, leaving 9 bases unmatched. The CDR3 is 17 amino acids. Germline lookup yields CDR1 MNHNS and CDR2 SASEGT.

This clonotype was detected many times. The CDR3 protein is CASFPSGRAYEQYF. In DNA, the CDR3 is TGTGCCAGTTTTCCTAGCGGGAGGGCCTACGAGCAGTACTTC. The chain uses TRBV28 and TRBJ2-7; 12 nucleotides match TRBD2. The CDR3 is made up of 14 amino acids. Trimming took 9 bases from V and 2 from J; bases not matched to a gene: 5. The germline gives CDR1 MDHEN, CDR2 SYDVKM.

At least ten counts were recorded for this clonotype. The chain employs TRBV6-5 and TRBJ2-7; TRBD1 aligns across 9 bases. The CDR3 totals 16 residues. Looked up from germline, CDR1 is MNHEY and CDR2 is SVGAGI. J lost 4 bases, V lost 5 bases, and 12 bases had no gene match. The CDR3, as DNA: TGTGCCAGCAGTCCCTCGGACAGGGGATTTACATACGAGCAGTACTTC. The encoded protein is CASSPSDRGFTYEQYF.

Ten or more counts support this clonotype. As DNA, the CDR3 is TGTGCCAGCAGTTTATTCCGCCCGGTGTCAGACCAGCCCCAGCATTTT. The encoded protein is CASSLFRPVSDQPQHF. The chain couples TRBV28 to TRBJ1-5; no reliable D call. Germline V gives CDR1 MDHEN, CDR2 SYDVKM. CDR3 length: 16 amino acids. Trimming stripped 1 base from V and 7 bases from J, with 17 bases between.

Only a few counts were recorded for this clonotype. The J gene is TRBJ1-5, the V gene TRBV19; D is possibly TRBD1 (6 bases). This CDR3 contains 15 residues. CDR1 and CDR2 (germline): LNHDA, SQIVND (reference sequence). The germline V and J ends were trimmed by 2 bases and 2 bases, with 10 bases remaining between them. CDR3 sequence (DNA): TGTGCCAGTAGTATAAGGGGGATCGGCAATCAGCCCCAGCATTTT. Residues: CASSIRGIGNQPQHF.

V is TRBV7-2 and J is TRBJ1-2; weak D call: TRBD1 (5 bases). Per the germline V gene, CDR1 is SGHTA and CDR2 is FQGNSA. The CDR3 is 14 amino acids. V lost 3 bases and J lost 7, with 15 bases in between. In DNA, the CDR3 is TGTGCCAGCAGCTTGCAGGGACCGTTAGCTGGCTACACCTTC. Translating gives CASSLQGPLAGYTF.

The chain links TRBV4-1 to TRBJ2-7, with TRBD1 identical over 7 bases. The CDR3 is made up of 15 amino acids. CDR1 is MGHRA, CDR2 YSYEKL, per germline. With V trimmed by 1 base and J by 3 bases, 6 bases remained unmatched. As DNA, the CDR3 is TGCGCCAGCAGCCAAGGCCCCGACAGGGTCTACGAGCAGTACTTC. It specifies CASSQGPDRVYEQYF.

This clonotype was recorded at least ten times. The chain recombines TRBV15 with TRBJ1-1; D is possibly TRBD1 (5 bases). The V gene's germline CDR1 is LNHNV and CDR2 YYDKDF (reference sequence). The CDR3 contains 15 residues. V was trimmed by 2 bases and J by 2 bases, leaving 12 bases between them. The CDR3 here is CATSRLPGTNTEAFF. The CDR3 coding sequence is TGTGCCACCAGCAGACTACCAGGGACCAACACTGAAGCTTTCTTT.

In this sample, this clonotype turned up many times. In nucleotides, the CDR3 is TGTGCCAGCAGCCTGCCAGCCACCTACGAGCAGTACTTC. This codes for CASSLPATYEQYF. The V gene is TRBV7-8, the J gene TRBJ2-7; no definite D call. Germline V CDR1 and CDR2: SGHVS, FQNEAQ. The CDR3 is made up of 13 amino acids. The V end lost 5 bases, the J end lost 2 bases, and 10 bases lay between the germline ends.

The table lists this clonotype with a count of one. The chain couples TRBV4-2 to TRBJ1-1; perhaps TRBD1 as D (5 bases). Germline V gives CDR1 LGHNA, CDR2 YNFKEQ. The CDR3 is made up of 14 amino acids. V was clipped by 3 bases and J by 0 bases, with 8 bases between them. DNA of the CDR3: TGTGCCAGCAGCCAGTCAGGGATGAACACTGAAGCTTTCTTT. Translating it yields CASSQSGMNTEAFF.

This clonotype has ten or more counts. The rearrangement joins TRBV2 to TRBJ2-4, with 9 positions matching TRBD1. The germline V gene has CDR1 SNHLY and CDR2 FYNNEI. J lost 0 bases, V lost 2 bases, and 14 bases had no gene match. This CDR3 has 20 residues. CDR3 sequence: CASSEYGNRGRYGAKNIQYF. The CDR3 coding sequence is TGTGCCAGCAGTGAATACGGGAACAGGGGGCGCTACGGAGCCAAAAACATTCAGTACTTC.

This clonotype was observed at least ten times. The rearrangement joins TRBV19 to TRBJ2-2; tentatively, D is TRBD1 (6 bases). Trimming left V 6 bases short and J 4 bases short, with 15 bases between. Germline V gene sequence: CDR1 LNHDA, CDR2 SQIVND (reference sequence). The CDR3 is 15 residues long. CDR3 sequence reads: CASRRQAPGTGELFF. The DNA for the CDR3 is TGTGCCAGTAGAAGACAGGCCCCCGGCACCGGGGAGCTGTTTTTT.

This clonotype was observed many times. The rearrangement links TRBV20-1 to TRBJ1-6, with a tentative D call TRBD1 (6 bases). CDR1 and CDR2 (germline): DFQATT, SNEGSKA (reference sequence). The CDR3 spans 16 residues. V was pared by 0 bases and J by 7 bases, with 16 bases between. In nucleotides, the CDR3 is TGCAGTGCTAGAGAAAACGGGGACACGGCCAATTCACCCCTCCACTTT. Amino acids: CSARENGDTANSPLHF.

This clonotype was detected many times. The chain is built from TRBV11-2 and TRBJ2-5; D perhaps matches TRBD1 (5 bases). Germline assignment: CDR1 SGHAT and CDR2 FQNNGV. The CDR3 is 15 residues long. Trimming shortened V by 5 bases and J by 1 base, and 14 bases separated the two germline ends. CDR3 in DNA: TGTGCCAGCAGCCCCGGCAGGGCGTCCCAAGAGACCCAGTACTTC. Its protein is CASSPGRASQETQYF.

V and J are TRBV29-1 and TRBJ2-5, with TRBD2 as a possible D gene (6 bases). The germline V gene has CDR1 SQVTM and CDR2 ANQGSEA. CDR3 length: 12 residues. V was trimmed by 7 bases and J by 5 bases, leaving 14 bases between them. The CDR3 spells CSAITGDETQYF. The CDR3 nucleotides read TGCAGCGCCATAACGGGGGATGAGACCCAGTACTTC.

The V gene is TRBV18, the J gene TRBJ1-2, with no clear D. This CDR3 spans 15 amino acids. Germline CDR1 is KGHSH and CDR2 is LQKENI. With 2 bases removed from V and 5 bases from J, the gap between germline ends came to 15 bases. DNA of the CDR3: TGTGCCAGCTCACCATCTAGGGAATTCGGGTATGGCTACACCTTC. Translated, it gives CASSPSREFGYGYTF.

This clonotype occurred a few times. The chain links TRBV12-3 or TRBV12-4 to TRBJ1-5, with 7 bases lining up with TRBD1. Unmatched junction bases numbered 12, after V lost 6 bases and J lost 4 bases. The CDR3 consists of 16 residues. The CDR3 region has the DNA TGTGCCAGCAGCTCCAAGACCGGGACAGCTAATCAGCCCCAGCATTTT. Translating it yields CASSSKTGTANQPQHF.

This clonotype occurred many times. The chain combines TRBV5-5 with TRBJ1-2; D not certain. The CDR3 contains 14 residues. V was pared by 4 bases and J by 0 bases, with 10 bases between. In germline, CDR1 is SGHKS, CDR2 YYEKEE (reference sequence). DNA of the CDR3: TGTGCCAGCAGCCTCCAGGAAGCTAACTATGGCTACACCTTC. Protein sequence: CASSLQEANYGYTF.

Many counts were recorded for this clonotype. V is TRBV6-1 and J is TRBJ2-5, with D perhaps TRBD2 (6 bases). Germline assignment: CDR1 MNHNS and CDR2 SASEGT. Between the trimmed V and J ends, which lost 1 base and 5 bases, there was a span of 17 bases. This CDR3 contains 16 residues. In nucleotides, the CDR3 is TGTGCCAGCAGTGAAGTCCAGGGAGGTGGTAGGGAGACCCAGTACTTC. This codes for CASSEVQGGGRETQYF.